The 23 T cell receptor beta chains reported below all come from one sample, sequenced in a study of blood T cell repertoires in COVID-19. Profiled with immunoSEQ multiplex PCR; TCRdb holds only in-frame clones, not every one. The sample holds about 70,000 clones, roughly 88% seen once. Sequenced input: peripheral blood. The receptors here all came from a human donor in a cohort sampled during active COVID-19.

The chain couples TRBV29-1 to TRBJ1-4, with 10 bases identical to TRBD1. Germline lookup yields CDR1 SQVTM and CDR2 ANQGSEA. The CDR3 runs 15 residues. Losses at the gene ends were 4 bases for V and 7 bases for J; bases not matched to a gene: 9. CDR3 sequence reads: CSVGVGGTGVEKLFF. CDR3 bases: TGCAGCGTTGGTGTGGGGGGGACAGGGGTTGAAAAACTGTTTTTT.

This clone was found once. The genes are TRBV29-1 and TRBJ1-2; TRBD1 might be the D (5 bases). Germline V gene sequence: CDR1 SQVTM, CDR2 ANQGSEA. Trimming shortened V by 7 bases and J by 7 bases, and 19 bases separated the two germline ends. This CDR3 has 13 amino acids. The CDR3 coding sequence is TGCAGCGCTACCACCGGGGGGATGATTGGCTACACCTTC. Protein product: CSATTGGMIGYTF.

The chain is built from TRBV11-2 and TRBJ2-5; a weak D match, TRBD2 (5 bases). The CDR3 runs to 16 residues. The germline CDR1 and CDR2 sequences are SGHAT and FQNNGV. V lost 1 base and J 1 base, leaving 13 bases between the germline ends. The CDR3 loop reads CASSLGSSLVQETQYF. The CDR3 nucleotides are TGTGCCAGCAGCTTAGGATCTAGCCTAGTCCAAGAGACCCAGTACTTC.

The CDR3 here is CASSKSSDQREFF. In DNA form, the CDR3 reads TGTGCCAGCAGTAAATCGTCCGATCAACGAGAGTTCTTC. The rearrangement joins TRBV6-5 to TRBJ2-1, with no clear D. The CDR3 runs 13 residues. V gave up 5 bases and J gave up 14 bases, with 19 bases separating them. Germline CDR1 MNHEY, CDR2 SVGAGI.

The rearrangement links TRBV11-2 to TRBJ1-1, with D maybe TRBD1 (5 bases). This CDR3 contains 15 residues. Deletions cut 1 base from V and 1 base from J, with 10 bases between. Germline loops: CDR1 SGHAT, CDR2 FQNNGV. CDR3 DNA sequence: TGTGCCAGCAGCTTAGCACAGGCCCCGAACACTGAAGCTTTCTTT. As protein: CASSLAQAPNTEAFF.

The chain employs TRBV10-1 and TRBJ2-3; D call uncertain. The CDR3 length is 16 residues. The germline V gene has CDR1 WNHNN and CDR2 SYGVQD (reference sequence). The V and J ends lost 0 bases and 0 bases respectively, with 10 bases between them. The CDR3 DNA reads TGCGCCAGCAGTGAGTCCCGCGGAAAGAGCACAGATACGCAGTATTTT. Its translation is CASSESRGKSTDTQYF.

The chain employs TRBV6-5 and TRBJ2-7; 9 bases map to TRBD1. With 5 bases clipped from V and 2 bases from J, the junction kept 7 bases outside the gene matches. The V gene's germline CDR1 is MNHEY and CDR2 SVGAGI. This CDR3 has 15 amino acids. CDR3 sequence (DNA): TGTGCCAGCAGTATCGGACAGGGGAGCACCTACGAGCAGTACTTC. Encoded protein: CASSIGQGSTYEQYF.

The chain is built from TRBV27 and TRBJ2-7; TRBD1 agrees at 8 bases. Per the germline V gene, CDR1 is MNHEY and CDR2 is SMNVEV (reference sequence). Trimming removed 3 bases from V and 4 bases from J; junction bases left unmatched: 8. The CDR3 runs to 15 residues. CDR3 nucleotides: TGTGCCAGCAGTTTTCTAGGGACAGGTATTTACGAGCAGTACTTC. Its translation: CASSFLGTGIYEQYF.

The V and J genes are TRBV5-1 and TRBJ1-2; 9 nucleotides line up with TRBD1. Germline CDR1 is SGHRS and CDR2 is YFSETQ. Losses at the gene ends were 0 bases for V and 6 bases for J; bases not matched to a gene: 12. The CDR3 totals 17 residues. CDR3 sequence reads: CASSLVSTTGGAHGYTF. Here the CDR3 DNA reads TGCGCCAGCAGCTTGGTCTCTACCACAGGGGGCGCCCATGGCTACACCTTC.

The chain carries TRBV6-5 and TRBJ2-1; D might be TRBD1 (5 bases). Germline V gene lookup returns CDR1 MNHEY and CDR2 SVGAGI. Between the trimmed V and J ends, which lost 5 bases and 0 bases, there was a span of 11 bases. CDR3 length: 15 amino acids. The CDR3 DNA is TGTGCCAGCAGTAGGGGCCTTAGCTCCTACAATGAGCAGTTCTTC. It translates to CASSRGLSSYNEQFF.

The chain links TRBV28 to TRBJ2-1; 11 bases are a match to TRBD2. The CDR3 sequence is 14 residues long. V gave up 8 bases and J gave up 6 bases; unmatched junction bases: 6. Germline V gene lookup returns CDR1 MDHEN and CDR2 SYDVKM. The CDR3 here is CASSTSGGSNEQFF. As DNA, the CDR3 is TGTGCCAGCTCTACTAGCGGGGGCTCCAATGAGCAGTTCTTC.

The gene calls are TRBV5-4 and TRBJ1-1; D is possibly TRBD1 (6 bases). The V end was cut by 4 bases, the J end by 6 bases, with 19 bases between. Per germline, CDR1 SGHNT and CDR2 YYREEE (reference sequence). This CDR3 has 15 residues. CDR3 protein: CASSLPAGGASEAFF. CDR3 DNA sequence: TGTGCCAGCAGCCTACCGGCGGGGGGCGCGTCTGAAGCTTTCTTT.

The genes are TRBV18 and TRBJ1-3, with a tentative D call TRBD1 (6 bases). Germline assignment: CDR1 KGHSH and CDR2 LQKENI. This CDR3 spans 16 amino acids. V lost 4 bases and J 0 bases, leaving 13 bases between the germline ends. CDR3 protein: CASSRQDPHSGNTIYF. In DNA form, the CDR3 reads TGTGCCAGCTCACGACAGGATCCCCACTCTGGAAACACCATATATTTT.

V gene TRBV27 combines with J gene TRBJ2-1; 7 bases align to TRBD1. CDR1 is MNHEY, CDR2 SMNVEV, per germline (reference sequence). Trimming took 11 bases from V and 2 from J; bases not matched to a gene: 12. The CDR3 has 15 amino acids. The CDR3 region has the DNA TGTGCCGGAAGAGTAAGGGGGCGAACCTACAATGAGCAGTTCTTC. This gives the protein CAGRVRGRTYNEQFF.

The rearrangement uses TRBV30 and TRBJ2-5; TRBD2 might be the D (6 bases). CDR3 length: 15 amino acids. V shed 0 bases and J shed 5 bases, with 16 bases lying between them. Germline V gene lookup returns CDR1 GTSNPN and CDR2 SVGIG (reference sequence). The CDR3 DNA is TGTGCCTGGAGTGTATGGAGGGGAGGTAGGGAGACCCAGTACTTC. This translates into CAWSVWRGGRETQYF.

This sequence joins TRBV7-2 and TRBJ2-2; 8 nucleotides agree with TRBD2. Germline V gene sequence: CDR1 SGHTA, CDR2 FQGNSA. The V and J ends lost 1 base and 9 bases, in that order; junction bases with no gene match: 7. This CDR3 is built from 15 residues. The CDR3 DNA sequence: TGTGCCAGCAGCTTAGACACAGCGGGAGCAAGGGAGCTGTTTTTT. It yields the protein CASSLDTAGARELFF.

V and J are TRBV7-9 and TRBJ1-1; D perhaps matches TRBD1 (6 bases). The V gene lost 0 bases and the J gene lost 1 base, with 9 bases spanning the gap. CDR3 size: 15 residues. In germline, CDR1 is SEHNR, CDR2 FQNEAQ (reference sequence). This chain's CDR3 is CASSLASQGNTEAFF. CDR3 sequence (DNA): TGTGCCAGCAGCTTAGCGTCACAGGGGAACACTGAAGCTTTCTTT.

The chain uses TRBV10-2 and TRBJ2-1; TRBD2 aligns across 11 bases. Germline V gives CDR1 WSHSY, CDR2 SAAADI. The junction had 7 bases not matched to a gene; V was cut back by 5 bases and J by 4 bases. CDR3 length: 16 amino acids. CDR3 DNA sequence: TGCGCCAGCAGTCCGGCCGGGACTAGCGGTTACAATGAGCAGTTCTTC. Translated, it gives CASSPAGTSGYNEQFF.

This clone has just a few counts. This sequence joins TRBV5-1 and TRBJ2-1, with TRBD2 matching over 8 bases. V lost 3 bases and J lost 3; bases outside the gene matches: 5. The CDR3 spans 15 residues. Germline loops: CDR1 SGHRS, CDR2 YFSETQ. DNA for the CDR3: TGCGCCAGCAGCTCCCGGAGCGGGGGCTACAATGAGCAGTTCTTC. This gives the protein CASSSRSGGYNEQFF. Together with reference TRBV5-1 and TRBJ2-1, the CDR3 gives the full variable domain: KAGVTQTPRYLIKTRGQQVTLSCSPISGHRSVSWYQQTPGQGLQFLFEYFSETQRNKGNFPGRFSGRQFSNSRSEMNVSTLELGDSALYLCASSSRSGGYNEQFFGPGTRLTVL.

CDR3 in amino acids: CASRHKQGMNTEAFF. CDR3 in DNA: TGCGCCAGCAGACATAAACAGGGGATGAACACTGAAGCTTTCTTT. V and J are TRBV5-1 and TRBJ1-1; 7 bases fit TRBD1. The CDR3 contains 15 residues. After removal of 5 bases from V and 0 bases from J, the junction contained 7 bases not matched to a gene. Germline CDR1 and CDR2: SGHRS and YFSETQ.

The chain recombines TRBV4-1 with TRBJ2-1; 13 nucleotides match TRBD2. V gave up 1 base and J gave up 3 bases; unmatched junction bases: 9. The CDR3 has 19 amino acids. Germline V gene data show CDR1 as MGHRA and CDR2 as YSYEKL. The CDR3 bases are TGCGCCAGCAGCCAAGTGGGACTAGCGGGGTATAATTTCTACAATGAGCAGTTCTTC. Translation gives CASSQVGLAGYNFYNEQFF.

The chain uses TRBV5-4 and TRBJ2-6; D is possibly TRBD2 (6 bases). Germline V lookup: CDR1 SGHNT, CDR2 YYREEE (reference sequence). This CDR3 is built from 17 residues. Trimming took off 3 bases at V and 0 bases at J, with 13 bases between the two ends. CDR3 sequence reads: CASSSGLLNSGANVLTF. CDR3 bases: TGTGCCAGCAGCTCGGGACTTCTAAACTCTGGGGCCAACGTCCTGACTTTC.

The gene calls are TRBV5-6 and TRBJ2-5, with a tentative D call TRBD2 (6 bases). The CDR3 length is 14 residues. The germline V gene encodes CDR1 SGHDT and CDR2 YYEEEE. V was shortened by 2 bases and J by 4 bases, with 12 bases between the two germline ends. CDR3 in DNA: TGTGCCAGCAGCTTTTCGGGGGATGGAGAGACCCAGTACTTC. Its protein is CASSFSGDGETQYF. The whole variable domain, filled in from reference TRBV5-6 and TRBJ2-5, reads DAGVTQSPTHLIKTRGQQVTLRCSPKSGHDTVSWYQQALGQGPQFIFQYYEEEERQRGNFPDRFSGHQFPNYSSELNVNALLLGDSALYLCASSFSGDGETQYFGPGTRLLVL.